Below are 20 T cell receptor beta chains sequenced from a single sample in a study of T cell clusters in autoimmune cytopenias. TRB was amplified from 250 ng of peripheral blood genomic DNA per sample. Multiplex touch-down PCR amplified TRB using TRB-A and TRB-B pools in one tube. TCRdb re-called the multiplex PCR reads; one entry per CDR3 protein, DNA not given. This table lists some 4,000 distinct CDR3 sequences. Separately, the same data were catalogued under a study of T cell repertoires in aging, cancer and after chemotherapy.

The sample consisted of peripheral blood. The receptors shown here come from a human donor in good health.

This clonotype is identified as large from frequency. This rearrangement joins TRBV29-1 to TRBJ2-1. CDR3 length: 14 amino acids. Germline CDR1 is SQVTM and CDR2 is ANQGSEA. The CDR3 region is CSVEQGGSYNEQFF.

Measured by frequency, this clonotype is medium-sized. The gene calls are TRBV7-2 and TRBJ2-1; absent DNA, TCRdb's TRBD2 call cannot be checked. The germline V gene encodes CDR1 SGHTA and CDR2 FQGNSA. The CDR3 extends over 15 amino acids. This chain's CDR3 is CASEPLAGSYNEQFF.

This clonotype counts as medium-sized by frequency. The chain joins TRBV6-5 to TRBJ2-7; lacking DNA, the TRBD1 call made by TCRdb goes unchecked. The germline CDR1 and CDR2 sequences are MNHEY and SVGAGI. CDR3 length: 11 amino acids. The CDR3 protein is CATRRGHEQYF.

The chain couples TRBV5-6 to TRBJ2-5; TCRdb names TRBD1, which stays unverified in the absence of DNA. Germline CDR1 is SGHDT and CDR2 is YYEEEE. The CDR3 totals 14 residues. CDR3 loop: CASSLGGAEETQYF.

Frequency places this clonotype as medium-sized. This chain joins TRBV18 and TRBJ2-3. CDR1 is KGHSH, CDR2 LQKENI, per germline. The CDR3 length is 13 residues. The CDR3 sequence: CASSPPSTDTQYF.

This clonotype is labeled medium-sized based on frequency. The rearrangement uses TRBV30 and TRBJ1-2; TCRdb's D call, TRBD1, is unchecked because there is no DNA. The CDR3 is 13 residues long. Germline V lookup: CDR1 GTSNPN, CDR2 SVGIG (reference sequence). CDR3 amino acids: CAWSGGTGRGYTF.

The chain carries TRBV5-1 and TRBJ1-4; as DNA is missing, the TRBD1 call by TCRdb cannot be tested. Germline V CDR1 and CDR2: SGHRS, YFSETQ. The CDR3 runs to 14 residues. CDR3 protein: CASSTGQDNEKLFF.

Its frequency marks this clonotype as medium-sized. CDR3 region: CAISPTVGNQPQHF. The chain has TRBV10-3 and TRBJ1-5. CDR3 length: 14 amino acids. Germline-derived CDR1 and CDR2 are ENHRY and SYGVKD.

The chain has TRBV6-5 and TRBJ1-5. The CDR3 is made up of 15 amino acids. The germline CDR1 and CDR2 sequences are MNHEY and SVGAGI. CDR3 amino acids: CASSYSIGSNQPQHF.

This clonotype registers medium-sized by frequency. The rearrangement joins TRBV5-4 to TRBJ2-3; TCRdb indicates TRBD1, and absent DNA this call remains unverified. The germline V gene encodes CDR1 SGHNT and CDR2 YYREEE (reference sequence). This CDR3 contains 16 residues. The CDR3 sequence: CASTPHSKRSTDTQYF.

CDR3 sequence: CSASPPGGWGTDTQYF. This chain uses TRBV20-1 with TRBJ2-3; the D gene TCRdb calls, TRBD1, cannot be checked with no DNA. CDR1 DFQATT and CDR2 SNEGSKA come from the germline V gene (reference sequence). The CDR3 has 16 residues.

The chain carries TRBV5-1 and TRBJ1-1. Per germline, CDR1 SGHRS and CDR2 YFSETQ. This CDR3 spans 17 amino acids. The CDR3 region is CASSSPEGGRWNTEAFF.

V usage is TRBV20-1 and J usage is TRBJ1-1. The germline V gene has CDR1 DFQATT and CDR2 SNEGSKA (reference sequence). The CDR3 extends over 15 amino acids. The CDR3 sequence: CSARDWGGEDTEAFF.

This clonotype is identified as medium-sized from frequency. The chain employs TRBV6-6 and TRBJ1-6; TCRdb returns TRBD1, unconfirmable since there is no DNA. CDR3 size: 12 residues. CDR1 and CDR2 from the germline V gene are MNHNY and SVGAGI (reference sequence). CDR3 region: CAGGERYSPLHF.

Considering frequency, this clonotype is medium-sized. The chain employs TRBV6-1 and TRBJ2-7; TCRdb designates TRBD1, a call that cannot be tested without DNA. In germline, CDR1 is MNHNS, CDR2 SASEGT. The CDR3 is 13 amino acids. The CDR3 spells CASSQGGVYEQYF.

The CDR3 spells CSARPPGQAYGYTF. The rearrangement joins TRBV20-1 to TRBJ1-2; TCRdb reports TRBD1, a call that lacks DNA to check it against. CDR1 and CDR2 (germline): DFQATT, SNEGSKA (reference sequence). The CDR3 contains 14 residues.

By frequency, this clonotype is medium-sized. This CDR3 reads CASSWGIWGAGRGNEQFF. The genes are TRBV11-1 and TRBJ2-1; TCRdb outputs TRBD1, but without DNA this stays unchecked. The CDR3 totals 18 residues. The germline V gene encodes CDR1 SGHAT and CDR2 FQDESV (reference sequence). Filled out from reference TRBV11-1 and TRBJ2-1, the complete variable domain reads EAEVAQSPRYKITEKSQAVAFWCDPISGHATLYWYRQILGQGPELLVQFQDESVVDDSQLPKDRFSAERLKGVDSTLKIQPAELGDSAMYLCASSWGIWGAGRGNEQFFGPGTRLTVL.

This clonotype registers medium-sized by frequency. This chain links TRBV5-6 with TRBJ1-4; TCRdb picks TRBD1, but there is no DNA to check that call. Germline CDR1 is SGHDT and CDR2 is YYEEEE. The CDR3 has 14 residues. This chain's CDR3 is CASSFGRRGEKLFF.

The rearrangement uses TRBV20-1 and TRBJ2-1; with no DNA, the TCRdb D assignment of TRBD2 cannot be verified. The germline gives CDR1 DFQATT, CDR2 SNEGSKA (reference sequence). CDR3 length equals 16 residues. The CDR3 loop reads CSARDSGGAEKNEQFF.

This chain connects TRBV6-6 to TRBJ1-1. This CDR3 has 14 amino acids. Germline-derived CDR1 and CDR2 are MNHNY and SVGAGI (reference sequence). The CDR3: CASSYQRMNTEAFF.